These 31 T cell receptor beta chains share one sample of origin, sequenced in a study of T-cell reconstitution after alpha-beta-depleted transplantation in children. Molecular barcoding with unique molecular identifiers was used for the TCRbeta library. From the PCR reads, TCRdb called clonotypes with MiXCR, one entry per CDR3 protein. The top ten clones hold approximately 14% of a sample with 550,000 to 600,000 distinct CDR3 sequences, more than 20% of them seen once. The material was PBMCs, mostly from graft donor cells, obtained 360 days after TCRalphabeta/CD19-depleted stem cell transplant. These receptor sequences come from a boy in the first two years of life who had a stem cell transplant for acute myeloid leukemia, so the T cells may come from the graft donor.

The chain combines TRBV29-1 with TRBJ2-1, with TRBD2 as a possible D gene (5 bases). Germline V gene lookup returns CDR1 SQVTM and CDR2 ANQGSEA. Trimming took off 7 bases at V and 4 bases at J, with 14 bases between the two ends. CDR3 size: 13 residues. This chain's CDR3 is CSAGLTVYNEQFF. The CDR3 coding sequence is TGCAGCGCCGGACTCACGGTTTACAATGAGCAGTTCTTC.

This clonotype was counted ten times or more. The V and J genes are TRBV29-1 and TRBJ2-1, with TRBD1 identical over 7 bases. The ends lost 4 bases at V and 0 bases at J; junction bases unmatched: 27. This CDR3 has 22 amino acids. The germline gives CDR1 SQVTM, CDR2 ANQGSEA. CDR3 sequence: CSVGRGRGGSVNTARSYNEQFF. CDR3 coding DNA: TGCAGCGTTGGGCGAGGTAGAGGGGGCTCGGTCAATACCGCACGCTCCTACAATGAGCAGTTCTTC.

This rearrangement joins TRBV12-3 or TRBV12-4 to TRBJ2-5; 8 bases agree with TRBD2. Germline trimming cut 3 bases from V and 5 bases from J; bases unmatched to any gene: 8. The CDR3 extends over 15 amino acids. The CDR3 DNA sequence: TGTGCCAGCAGTTTTGAGGCTAGCGGGCGGGAGACCCAGTACTTC. Protein product: CASSFEASGRETQYF.

This clonotype showed up just a few times. The genes are TRBV9 and TRBJ2-5; D is possibly TRBD2 (6 bases). CDR1 is SGDLS, CDR2 YYNGEE, per germline. V gave up 4 bases and J gave up 3 bases, with 19 bases separating them. This CDR3 has 16 residues. In nucleotides, the CDR3 is TGTGCCAGCAGCCCCACCGCGGGGCGGATGGAAGAGACCCAGTACTTC. It encodes CASSPTAGRMEETQYF.

A few counts support this clonotype. The V and J genes are TRBV10-3 and TRBJ2-1; 8 bases agree with TRBD2. This CDR3 has 15 residues. Per germline, CDR1 ENHRY and CDR2 SYGVKD. V trimming: 3 bases; J trimming: 2 bases; junction bases outside the gene matches: 3. Here the CDR3 DNA reads TGTGCCATCAGTGAACCGGGACTAGCCTACAATGAGCAGTTCTTC. Encoded protein: CAISEPGLAYNEQFF.

This chain joins TRBV5-5 and TRBJ2-1, with TRBD2 identical over 10 bases. CDR1 is SGHKS and CDR2 is YYEKEE in the germline V gene (reference sequence). CDR3 length: 18 residues. V lost 1 base, J lost 0 bases, and 7 bases stayed unmatched. CDR3 bases: TGTGCCAGCAGCTTGTCTAGCGGGGGTTCCTCCTCCTACAATGAGCAGTTCTTC. Translated, it gives CASSLSSGGSSSYNEQFF. Supplemented by reference TRBV5-5 and TRBJ2-1, the full variable domain reads DAGVTQSPTHLIKTRGQQVTLRCSPISGHKSVSWYQQVLGQGPQFIFQYYEKEERGRGNFPDRFSARQFPNYSSELNVNALLLGDSALYLCASSLSSGGSSSYNEQFFGPGTRLTVL.

V usage is TRBV11-1 and J usage is TRBJ2-1; the D is unclear. The CDR3 consists of 15 residues. V was clipped by 6 bases and J by 2 bases, with 14 bases between them. Germline V gene sequence: CDR1 SGHAT, CDR2 FQDESV (reference sequence). CDR3 sequence: CASREDGYTYNEQFF. In DNA form, the CDR3 reads TGTGCCAGCAGAGAAGACGGGTACACCTACAATGAGCAGTTCTTC.

Many counts were recorded for this clonotype. The genes are TRBV7-2 and TRBJ1-1; no clear D gene. Germline loops: CDR1 SGHTA, CDR2 FQGNSA. V dropped 1 base and J dropped 4 bases, with 10 bases sitting between them. The CDR3 contains 14 residues. The CDR3 sequence: CASSLEILSTEAFF. In nucleotides, the CDR3 is TGTGCCAGCAGCTTAGAGATCTTAAGCACTGAAGCTTTCTTT.

The table lists this clonotype with a few counts. CDR3 bases: TGTGCCAGCAGCTTAGGGGTTGCGGATGAGCAGTTCTTC. Protein sequence: CASSLGVADEQFF. The chain is built from TRBV7-3 and TRBJ2-1; D is uncertain. The CDR3 sequence is 13 residues long. V was pared by 2 bases and J by 8 bases, with 10 bases between. CDR1 is SGHTA, CDR2 FQGTGA, per germline.

This clonotype was counted many times. The chain is built from TRBV29-1 and TRBJ2-5; TRBD1 aligns across 10 bases. Germline CDR1 reads SQVTM; CDR2 reads ANQGSEA. V was pared by 7 bases and J by 4 bases, with 3 bases of the junction left unmatched. CDR3 length: 12 residues. This CDR3 reads CSATGGIETQYF. The CDR3 nucleotides are TGCAGCGCGACAGGGGGCATAGAGACCCAGTACTTC.

This clonotype was counted once. This clone may be a read error of a much larger clone one base away. The chain has TRBV7-9 and TRBJ2-3; D gene unclear. V lost 5 bases to trimming and J lost 6 bases, with 12 bases between them. The CDR3 contains 13 residues. Germline V lookup: CDR1 SEHNR, CDR2 FQNEAQ (reference sequence). The CDR3 protein is CASSMPRDDTQYF. The CDR3 region has the DNA TGTGCCAGCAGCATGCCACGTGATGATACGCAGTATTTT.

This clonotype came up many times. The chain has TRBV19 and TRBJ2-2; 7 positions match TRBD2. With V trimmed by 3 bases and J by 5 bases, 12 bases remained unmatched. This CDR3 has 17 residues. Germline CDR1 is LNHDA and CDR2 is SQIVND (reference sequence). The CDR3 region is CASSIWASGDLTGELFF. The CDR3 DNA follows: TGTGCCAGTAGTATTTGGGCCAGCGGGGACTTAACCGGGGAGCTGTTTTTT.

A few counts support this clonotype. The rearrangement links TRBV4-3 to TRBJ2-1; D gene uncertain. With 1 base removed from V and 9 bases from J, the gap between germline ends came to 7 bases. CDR1 is LGHNA and CDR2 is YSLEER in the germline V gene. The CDR3 has 12 amino acids. CDR3: CASSQGWGEQFF. The DNA for the CDR3 is TGCGCCAGCAGCCAAGGTTGGGGTGAGCAGTTCTTC.

The genes are TRBV5-1 and TRBJ2-2; 9 bases are a match to TRBD1. The germline V gene has CDR1 SGHRS and CDR2 YFSETQ. V dropped 4 bases and J dropped 3; count of bases not matched to a gene: 7. CDR3 length equals 16 residues. Here the CDR3 reads CASSPDRGRDTGELFF. The CDR3 DNA is TGCGCCAGCAGCCCGGACAGGGGAAGGGACACCGGGGAGCTGTTTTTT.

This clonotype came up many times. V is TRBV6-5 and J is TRBJ2-7; tentative D call: TRBD2 (5 bases). V lost 2 bases and J 1 base, leaving 6 bases between the germline ends. There are 13 residues in the CDR3. CDR1 and CDR2 (germline): MNHEY, SVGAGI. CDR3 protein: CASSYLASYEQYF. In DNA, the CDR3 is TGTGCCAGCAGTTACCTAGCTTCCTACGAGCAGTACTTC.

This chain links TRBV20-1 with TRBJ1-2, with TRBD1 identical over 11 bases. The junction had 17 bases not matched to a gene; V was cut back by 5 bases and J by 0 bases. The CDR3 has 19 amino acids. Looked up from germline, CDR1 is DFQATT and CDR2 is SNEGSKA (reference sequence). CDR3 region: CSAFTYLSGTGGPNYGYTF. The CDR3 bases are TGCAGTGCTTTCACTTACCTATCCGGGACAGGGGGGCCTAACTATGGCTACACCTTC.

The chain links TRBV4-1 to TRBJ2-5; 8 bases match TRBD2. From germline, CDR1 is MGHRA and CDR2 YSYEKL. The CDR3 sequence is 18 residues long. The V gene end was trimmed by 0 bases and the J gene end by 1 base; junction bases not matched to a gene: 10. The CDR3 sequence is CASSQDRGLVVFQETQYF. As DNA, the CDR3 is TGCGCCAGCAGCCAAGATCGGGGACTAGTCGTCTTCCAAGAGACCCAGTACTTC.

V and J are TRBV24-1 and TRBJ2-6; 11 bases match TRBD1. The germline gives CDR1 KGHDR, CDR2 SFDVKD. The junction had 8 bases not matched to a gene; V was cut back by 4 bases and J by 4 bases. The CDR3 consists of 18 residues. The CDR3 spells CATSDLWTGGTGANVLTF. The DNA of the CDR3 is TGTGCCACCAGTGACCTATGGACAGGGGGCACCGGGGCCAACGTCCTGACTTTC.

The chain recombines TRBV6-1 with TRBJ1-1; D possibly corresponds to TRBD1 (5 bases). The length of the CDR3 is 17 residues. Germline V gene lookup returns CDR1 MNHNS and CDR2 SASEGT. Trimming took off 6 bases at V and 3 bases at J, with 23 bases between the two ends. Here the CDR3 DNA reads TGTGCCAGCAGGACACAAAGGGGTGTCTGGAAGTACACTGAAGCTTTCTTT. Protein: CASRTQRGVWKYTEAFF.

Ten or more counts support this clonotype. The chain combines TRBV12-3 or TRBV12-4 with TRBJ2-7; 11 positions match TRBD1. This CDR3 has 14 residues. The trim removed 6 bases at V and 0 bases at J, leaving 1 base unmatched. The CDR3 nucleotides are TGTGCCAGCAGGGGACAGGGGGGCTCCTACGAGCAGTACTTC. Protein sequence: CASRGQGGSYEQYF.

The rearrangement joins TRBV5-8 to TRBJ2-3; D is possibly TRBD1 (5 bases). The ends were cut back, 0 bases at V and 0 bases at J, with 8 bases in the middle. The CDR3 runs to 15 residues. Germline V lookup: CDR1 SGHTS, CDR2 YDEGEE. CDR3 coding DNA: TGTGCCAGCAGCTTGGAAGGGGTGAGCACAGATACGCAGTATTTT. It translates to CASSLEGVSTDTQYF.

The chain combines TRBV6-2 or TRBV6-3 with TRBJ2-1, with D maybe TRBD1 (6 bases). Germline CDR1 MNHEY, CDR2 SVGEGT. The CDR3 extends over 18 amino acids. The ends were cut back, 5 bases at V and 4 bases at J, with 24 bases in the middle. CDR3 DNA sequence: TGTGCCAGCAGTCCTCAAAAGACCTACAGGGTCTTTTACAATGAGCAGTTCTTC. As protein: CASSPQKTYRVFYNEQFF.

This clonotype was observed many times. This rearrangement joins TRBV29-1 to TRBJ2-2; D not certain. From germline, CDR1 is SQVTM and CDR2 ANQGSEA. There are 13 residues in the CDR3. V lost 5 bases and J 5 bases, leaving 12 bases between the germline ends. The DNA of the CDR3 is TGCAGCGTTAAAGCCATGGGGACCGGGGAGCTGTTTTTT. Translating it yields CSVKAMGTGELFF.

The CDR3 region is CASSLGPGASEQYF. As DNA, the CDR3 is TGTGCCAGCAGCTTAGGGCCGGGGGCCTCCGAGCAGTACTTC. The V gene is TRBV7-2, the J gene TRBJ2-7; D may match TRBD1 or TRBD2 (6 bases each). Germline V gene sequence: CDR1 SGHTA, CDR2 FQGNSA. The CDR3 is 14 residues long. V lost 1 base to trimming and J lost 6 bases, with 13 bases between them.

The genes are TRBV7-9 and TRBJ1-5, with D unclear. V lost 5 bases to trimming and J lost 9 bases, with 17 bases between them. The CDR3 covers 14 residues. Germline CDR1 and CDR2: SEHNR and FQNEAQ (reference sequence). The CDR3 DNA reads as TGTGCCAGCAGCCCTGAGGAGGCCGGTCGGCCCCAGCATTTT. Translated: CASSPEEAGRPQHF.

This clonotype was seen once. A clone one base away is much larger, so this may be a read error. The rearrangement links TRBV7-9 to TRBJ1-2; D is ambiguous. From germline, CDR1 is SEHNR and CDR2 FQNEAQ (reference sequence). There are 13 residues in the CDR3. Trimming shortened V by 3 bases and J by 4 bases, and 9 bases separated the two germline ends. CDR3 region: CASSFVSFYGYTF. In DNA, the CDR3 is TGTGCCAGCAGCTTCGTCAGCTTCTATGGCTACACCTTC.

The chain is built from TRBV19 and TRBJ1-4; 8 bases match TRBD1. Looked up from germline, CDR1 is LNHDA and CDR2 is SQIVND (reference sequence). The CDR3 sequence is 12 residues long. J was trimmed by 7 bases and V by 5 bases; bases with no gene match: 0. The CDR3, as DNA: TGTGCCAGTAGTGACAGGGGTGAAAAACTGTTTTTT. Its protein product is CASSDRGEKLFF.

This clonotype has at least ten counts. The chain has TRBV29-1 and TRBJ2-1; a possible D gene is TRBD1 (5 bases). In germline, CDR1 is SQVTM, CDR2 ANQGSEA. V was trimmed by 1 base and J by 5 bases, leaving 24 bases between them. This CDR3 is built from 18 residues. This CDR3 is CSVEGVGATLKFNNEQFF. In DNA form, the CDR3 reads TGCAGCGTTGAAGGCGTAGGGGCTACCCTAAAGTTTAACAATGAGCAGTTCTTC.

This clonotype came up a few times. The V and J genes are TRBV9 and TRBJ2-7; no reliable D call. Per the germline V gene, CDR1 is SGDLS and CDR2 is YYNGEE. The CDR3 runs to 12 residues. V lost 4 bases and J lost 6, with 11 bases in between. The CDR3, as DNA: TGTGCCAGCAGCTCAGGAGCACGCGAGCAGTACTTC. Residues: CASSSGAREQYF.

The chain uses TRBV28 and TRBJ1-2; 8 nucleotides agree with TRBD1. Germline CDR1 is MDHEN and CDR2 is SYDVKM. This CDR3 has 14 amino acids. V lost 5 bases to trimming and J lost 5 bases; unmatched junction nucleotides: 7. The CDR3 is CASSVRQGLYGYTF. Written as DNA, the CDR3 is TGTGCCAGCAGTGTTCGACAGGGGCTATATGGCTACACCTTC.

The rearrangement links TRBV20-1 to TRBJ2-7; possible D gene TRBD2, 5 bases. The germline V gene has CDR1 DFQATT and CDR2 SNEGSKA (reference sequence). The V end lost 6 bases, the J end lost 3 bases, and 15 bases lay between the germline ends. This CDR3 comprises 13 residues. In DNA, the CDR3 is TGCAGTGCCAGGAGGTCGAGAGGCTACGAGCAGTACGTC. Its protein is CSARRSRGYEQYV.